The rows below give T cell receptor beta chains drawn from one sample of a study of STAT5B mutations in CD4+ large granular lymphocyte leukemia. Libraries were prepared by immunoSEQ multiplex PCR; TCRdb keeps only in-frame clonotypes and omits some of them. The data show roughly 3,500 clones, with 85% seen just once and 2.4% held by the top ten. The material sequenced was CD4+ T cells from blood buffy coats. The receptors derive from a human donor in good health. CDR3s include the opening cysteine and the closing phenylalanine or tryptophan. Each record gives: D gene, J gene, clone size, V gene, CDR3 DNA, CDR3 protein. The D gene is left open where the match is weak. Clone size is not always given. Where it is, it says once, few, many or a class for expanded clones.

d_call: -; j_call: TRBJ1-1; clone_size: -; v_call: TRBV6-5; cdr3_nt: TGTGCCAGCAGTTACTCTTCCCCCAGCACTGAAGCTTTCTTT; cdr3_aa: CASSYSSPSTEAFF
d_call: -; j_call: TRBJ2-4; clone_size: -; v_call: TRBV5-6; cdr3_nt: TGTGCCAGCAGCTATTTAGCCAAAAACATTCAGTACTTC; cdr3_aa: CASSYLAKNIQYF
d_call: -; j_call: TRBJ2-7; clone_size: -; v_call: TRBV4-3; cdr3_nt: TGCGCCAGCAGCCAGGGACTTTCCTCCTACGAGCAGTACTTC; cdr3_aa: CASSQGLSSYEQYF
d_call: TRBD1; j_call: TRBJ1-3; clone_size: -; v_call: TRBV7-8; cdr3_nt: TGTGCCAGCAGTCCGGGACAGGGAGGCTCTGGAAACACCATATATTTT; cdr3_aa: CASSPGQGGSGNTIYF
d_call: TRBD1; j_call: TRBJ2-3; clone_size: -; v_call: TRBV6-1; cdr3_nt: TGTGCCAGCAGTGAAGGACAGGGCGCAGATACGCAGTATTTT; cdr3_aa: CASSEGQGADTQYF
d_call: TRBD2; j_call: TRBJ2-1; clone_size: -; v_call: TRBV4-3; cdr3_nt: TGCGCCAGCAGCCGTAGGGCCGGGACAGAAGTTCCTAGCGGGAGGGCCAATGAGCAGTTCTTC; cdr3_aa: CASSRRAGTEVPSGRANEQFF
d_call: TRBD2; j_call: TRBJ2-5; clone_size: once; v_call: TRBV2; cdr3_nt: TGTGCCAGCAGTGACCTGACTAGCGGGAGGGCCGGGGATTGGGGGACCCAGTACTTC; cdr3_aa: CASSDLTSGRAGDWGTQYF
d_call: -; j_call: TRBJ1-5; clone_size: -; v_call: TRBV27; cdr3_nt: TGTGCCAGCAGTCTAAGCGGGACACTTAGCAATCAGCCCCAGCATTTT; cdr3_aa: CASSLSGTLSNQPQHF
d_call: -; j_call: TRBJ2-2; clone_size: -; v_call: TRBV5-4; cdr3_nt: TGTGCCAGCAGCTTGTGGGGGCCCAACACCGGGGAGCTGTTTTTT; cdr3_aa: CASSLWGPNTGELFF
d_call: TRBD1; j_call: TRBJ2-7; clone_size: -; v_call: TRBV4-1; cdr3_nt: TGCGCCAGCAGCCAGTTCGTCGGAACAGGGGACTCCTACGAGCAGTACTTC; cdr3_aa: CASSQFVGTGDSYEQYF
d_call: -; j_call: TRBJ1-2; clone_size: -; v_call: TRBV27; cdr3_nt: TGTGCCAGCAGTTCCGGAGGGGGTGACGGCTACACCTTC; cdr3_aa: CASSSGGGDGYTF
d_call: -; j_call: TRBJ2-2; clone_size: -; v_call: TRBV5-1; cdr3_nt: TGCGCCAGCAGCCCCGAATGGGTATTGAGCGGGGAGCTGTTTTTT; cdr3_aa: CASSPEWVLSGELFF
d_call: -; j_call: TRBJ2-1; clone_size: -; v_call: TRBV4-1; cdr3_nt: TGCGCCAGCAGCCAAGATCGGGACGCTGGAAGCTACAATGAGCAGTTCTTC; cdr3_aa: CASSQDRDAGSYNEQFF
d_call: -; j_call: TRBJ2-7; clone_size: -; v_call: TRBV11-2; cdr3_nt: TGTGCCAGCAGCTTAGTCGGGACACCGAGCTCCTACGAGCAGTACTTC; cdr3_aa: CASSLVGTPSSYEQYF
d_call: -; j_call: TRBJ2-2; clone_size: -; v_call: TRBV4-1; cdr3_nt: TGCGCCAGCAGCCAGGTCCTAGCCGCCGGGGAGCTGTTTTTT; cdr3_aa: CASSQVLAAGELFF
d_call: -; j_call: TRBJ2-7; clone_size: -; v_call: TRBV2; cdr3_nt: TGTGCCAGCAGTGAAAGGGTCGAGCAGTACTTC; cdr3_aa: CASSERVEQYF
d_call: -; j_call: TRBJ2-2; clone_size: -; v_call: TRBV5-5; cdr3_nt: TGTGCCAGCAGCTTGGGAGTACGAGGAGGGGAGCTGTTTTTT; cdr3_aa: CASSLGVRGGELFF
d_call: -; j_call: TRBJ2-7; clone_size: -; v_call: TRBV6-5; cdr3_nt: TGTGCCAGCAGCTACCGGGACACATCCTACGAGCAGTACTTC; cdr3_aa: CASSYRDTSYEQYF
d_call: -; j_call: TRBJ2-2; clone_size: -; v_call: TRBV5-6; cdr3_nt: TGTGCCAGCAGCTCCCACACCGGGGAGCTGTTTTTT; cdr3_aa: CASSSHTGELFF
d_call: -; j_call: TRBJ2-7; clone_size: -; v_call: TRBV27; cdr3_nt: TGTGCCAGCAGTTCACACCGGGACAACTACGAGCAGTACTTC; cdr3_aa: CASSSHRDNYEQYF
d_call: -; j_call: TRBJ2-4; clone_size: -; v_call: TRBV7-2; cdr3_nt: TGTGCCAGCAGGGCGGACAGCGCCATTCAGTACTTC; cdr3_aa: CASRADSAIQYF
d_call: TRBD1; j_call: TRBJ1-2; clone_size: once; v_call: TRBV19; cdr3_nt: TGTGCCAGTACCAATGCCCGAACAGGGGATCACACCTTC; cdr3_aa: CASTNARTGDHTF
d_call: TRBD1; j_call: TRBJ2-1; clone_size: -; v_call: TRBV28; cdr3_nt: TGTGCCAGCAGTTTATGGGGGGACAGCAATGAGCAGTTCTTC; cdr3_aa: CASSLWGDSNEQFF
d_call: TRBD1; j_call: TRBJ1-2; clone_size: -; v_call: TRBV9; cdr3_nt: TGTGCCAGCAGCGTAGGTCAGGGGGCGGCCGGTGGCTACACCTTC; cdr3_aa: CASSVGQGAAGGYTF
d_call: -; j_call: TRBJ2-7; clone_size: -; v_call: TRBV27; cdr3_nt: TGTGCCAGCAGTTTATCCTCCACCATATACGAGCAGTACTTC; cdr3_aa: CASSLSSTIYEQYF
d_call: -; j_call: TRBJ2-3; clone_size: -; v_call: TRBV9; cdr3_nt: TGTGCCAGCAGGGGTGGGGCGGACTTGGCAGATACGCAGTATTTT; cdr3_aa: CASRGGADLADTQYF
d_call: TRBD2; j_call: TRBJ2-3; clone_size: -; v_call: TRBV7-9; cdr3_nt: TGTGCCAGCAGCTTGGCTAGCGGGAGGAGGAATACGCAGTATTTT; cdr3_aa: CASSLASGRRNTQYF
d_call: -; j_call: TRBJ2-1; clone_size: -; v_call: TRBV7-9; cdr3_nt: TGTGCCAGCAGCTTGGTCCAGGGCCACAATGAGCAGTTCTTC; cdr3_aa: CASSLVQGHNEQFF
d_call: TRBD2; j_call: TRBJ2-1; clone_size: -; v_call: TRBV13; cdr3_nt: TGTGCCAGCAGCCGACTAGCGGCACTTGGGGGGCAGTTCTTC; cdr3_aa: CASSRLAALGGQFF
d_call: -; j_call: TRBJ1-5; clone_size: -; v_call: TRBV10-2; cdr3_nt: TGCGCCATTGGGGGGGCCGATCAGCCCCAGCATTTT; cdr3_aa: CAIGGADQPQHF
d_call: -; j_call: TRBJ2-1; clone_size: -; v_call: TRBV5-5; cdr3_nt: TGTGCCAGCAGCTTAGGGCAGGGTAGGGATGAGCAGTTCTTC; cdr3_aa: CASSLGQGRDEQFF
d_call: TRBD2; j_call: TRBJ2-2; clone_size: -; v_call: TRBV7-9; cdr3_nt: TGTGCCAGCAGCTCCCTTACTAGCGGGGACACCGGGGAGCTGTTTTTT; cdr3_aa: CASSSLTSGDTGELFF
d_call: TRBD1; j_call: TRBJ1-5; clone_size: few; v_call: TRBV6-1; cdr3_nt: TGTGCCAGCAGTGACTATGGGACAGGATATCAGCCCCAGCATTTT; cdr3_aa: CASSDYGTGYQPQHF
d_call: -; j_call: TRBJ1-4; clone_size: -; v_call: TRBV7-9; cdr3_nt: TGTGCCAGCGCGTCAACTAATGAAAAACTGTTTTTT; cdr3_aa: CASASTNEKLFF
d_call: -; j_call: TRBJ2-2; clone_size: -; v_call: TRBV4-1; cdr3_nt: TGCGCCAGCAGCCAAGACGGCTCGCAGGGGCTAAGGACCGGGGAGCTGTTTTTT; cdr3_aa: CASSQDGSQGLRTGELFF
d_call: -; j_call: TRBJ2-1; clone_size: -; v_call: TRBV9; cdr3_nt: TGTGCCAGCAGCGTAGGTCCAGAGGTCTACAATGAGCAGTTCTTC; cdr3_aa: CASSVGPEVYNEQFF
d_call: TRBD1; j_call: TRBJ2-7; clone_size: -; v_call: TRBV29-1; cdr3_nt: TGCAGCGTTGAAGAGGGGACAGACGCCTACGAGCAGTACTTC; cdr3_aa: CSVEEGTDAYEQYF
d_call: TRBD2; j_call: TRBJ2-3; clone_size: -; v_call: TRBV27; cdr3_nt: TGTGCCAGCAAATTGCTAGTAGCGGGAGTAGATACGCAGTATTTT; cdr3_aa: CASKLLVAGVDTQYF
d_call: -; j_call: TRBJ2-2; clone_size: -; v_call: TRBV30; cdr3_nt: TGTGCCTGGAGGGACAGAGGCACCGGGGAGCTGTTTTTT; cdr3_aa: CAWRDRGTGELFF
d_call: TRBD1; j_call: TRBJ2-2; clone_size: -; v_call: TRBV7-2; cdr3_nt: TGTGCCAGCAGCTTAGCCCCGATAAATAGACAGGGGACCGGGGAGCTGTTTTTT; cdr3_aa: CASSLAPINRQGTGELFF
d_call: -; j_call: TRBJ1-5; clone_size: -; v_call: TRBV27; cdr3_nt: TGTGCCAGCGGGATGGGAGGCCTAAATCAGCCCCAGCATTTT; cdr3_aa: CASGMGGLNQPQHF
d_call: -; j_call: TRBJ1-5; clone_size: once; v_call: TRBV27; cdr3_nt: TGTGCCAGCAGTTTATCGATTTCAGGAGATCAGCCCCAGCATTTT; cdr3_aa: CASSLSISGDQPQHF
d_call: -; j_call: TRBJ1-2; clone_size: once; v_call: TRBV28; cdr3_nt: TGTGCCAGCAGTTATCGTGGGGTGGGGGGGCATGGCTACACCTTC; cdr3_aa: CASSYRGVGGHGYTF
d_call: TRBD2; j_call: TRBJ2-7; clone_size: -; v_call: TRBV19; cdr3_nt: TGTGCCAGTAGCAATGGACTGCGGGAGGGCCTCTACGAGCAGTACTTC; cdr3_aa: CASSNGLREGLYEQYF
d_call: -; j_call: TRBJ2-7; clone_size: -; v_call: TRBV27; cdr3_nt: TGTGCCAGCAGTTTATCGGGCCACGAGCAGTACTTC; cdr3_aa: CASSLSGHEQYF
d_call: TRBD2; j_call: TRBJ2-2; clone_size: -; v_call: TRBV27; cdr3_nt: TGTGCCAGCAGTTTTGGGGGGGTCGGGGAGCTGTTTTTT; cdr3_aa: CASSFGGVGELFF
d_call: -; j_call: TRBJ2-7; clone_size: -; v_call: TRBV7-2; cdr3_nt: TGTGCCAGCAGGAGGGACTACGAGCAGTACTTC; cdr3_aa: CASRRDYEQYF
d_call: -; j_call: TRBJ2-7; clone_size: -; v_call: TRBV19; cdr3_nt: TGTGCCAGTAGTATCGGGCCCGCCTACGAGCAGTACTTC; cdr3_aa: CASSIGPAYEQYF
d_call: -; j_call: TRBJ2-3; clone_size: -; v_call: TRBV4-3; cdr3_nt: TGCGCCAGCAGCCAAGAAGTGGGGTACACAGATACGCAGTATTTT; cdr3_aa: CASSQEVGYTDTQYF
d_call: -; j_call: TRBJ2-3; clone_size: -; v_call: TRBV27; cdr3_nt: TGTGCCAGCAGTCCAGGGAAGGGCACAGATACGCAGTATTTT; cdr3_aa: CASSPGKGTDTQYF
d_call: TRBD1; j_call: TRBJ2-1; clone_size: -; v_call: TRBV6-1; cdr3_nt: TGTGCCAGCAGAACAGGGGCGTCCTCCAATGAGCAGTTCTTC; cdr3_aa: CASRTGASSNEQFF
d_call: -; j_call: TRBJ2-7; clone_size: once; v_call: TRBV5-1; cdr3_nt: TGCGCCAGCAGCTTCGGAGAGGCCAGAGGTCTTGAGCAGTACTTC; cdr3_aa: CASSFGEARGLEQYF
d_call: -; j_call: TRBJ1-5; clone_size: -; v_call: TRBV10-1; cdr3_nt: TGCGCCAGCACTGGGGACGGTCTCAAAACGGAGCCCCAGCATTTT; cdr3_aa: CASTGDGLKTEPQHF
d_call: TRBD2; j_call: TRBJ2-3; clone_size: -; v_call: TRBV19; cdr3_nt: TGTGCCAGTAGTATCCCCGCCTTAGCGGGAGGGCCGGATAATACGCAGTATTTT; cdr3_aa: CASSIPALAGGPDNTQYF
d_call: -; j_call: TRBJ2-5; clone_size: -; v_call: TRBV9; cdr3_nt: TGTGCCAGCAGCGTAGCTGGGAACAGCCCGGAGACCCAGTACTTC; cdr3_aa: CASSVAGNSPETQYF